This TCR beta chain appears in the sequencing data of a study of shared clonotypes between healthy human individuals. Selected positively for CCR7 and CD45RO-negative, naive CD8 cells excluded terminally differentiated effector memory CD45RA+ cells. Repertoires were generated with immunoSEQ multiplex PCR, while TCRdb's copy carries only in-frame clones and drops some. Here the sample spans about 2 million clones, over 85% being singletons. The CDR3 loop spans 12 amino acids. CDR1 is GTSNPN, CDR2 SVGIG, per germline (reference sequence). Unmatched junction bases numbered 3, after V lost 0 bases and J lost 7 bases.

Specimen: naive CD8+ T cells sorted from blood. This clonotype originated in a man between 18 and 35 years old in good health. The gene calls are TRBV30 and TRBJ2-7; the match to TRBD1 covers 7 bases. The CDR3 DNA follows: TGTGCCTGGAGTGTAACAGGGGAGGAGCAGTACTTC. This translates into CAWSVTGEEQYF.